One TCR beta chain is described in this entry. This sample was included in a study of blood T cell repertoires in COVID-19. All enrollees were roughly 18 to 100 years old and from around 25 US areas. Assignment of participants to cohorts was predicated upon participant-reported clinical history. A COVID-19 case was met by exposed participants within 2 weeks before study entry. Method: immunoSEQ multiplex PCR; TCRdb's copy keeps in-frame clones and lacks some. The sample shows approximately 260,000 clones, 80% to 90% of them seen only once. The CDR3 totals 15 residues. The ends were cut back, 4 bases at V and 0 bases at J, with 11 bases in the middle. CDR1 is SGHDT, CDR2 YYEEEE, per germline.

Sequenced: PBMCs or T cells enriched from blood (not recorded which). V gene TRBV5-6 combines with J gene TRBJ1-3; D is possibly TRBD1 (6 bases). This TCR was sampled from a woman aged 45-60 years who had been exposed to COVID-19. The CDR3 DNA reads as TGTGCCAGCAGCCTCTGGACAGTCTCTGGAAACACCATATATTTT. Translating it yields CASSLWTVSGNTIYF.